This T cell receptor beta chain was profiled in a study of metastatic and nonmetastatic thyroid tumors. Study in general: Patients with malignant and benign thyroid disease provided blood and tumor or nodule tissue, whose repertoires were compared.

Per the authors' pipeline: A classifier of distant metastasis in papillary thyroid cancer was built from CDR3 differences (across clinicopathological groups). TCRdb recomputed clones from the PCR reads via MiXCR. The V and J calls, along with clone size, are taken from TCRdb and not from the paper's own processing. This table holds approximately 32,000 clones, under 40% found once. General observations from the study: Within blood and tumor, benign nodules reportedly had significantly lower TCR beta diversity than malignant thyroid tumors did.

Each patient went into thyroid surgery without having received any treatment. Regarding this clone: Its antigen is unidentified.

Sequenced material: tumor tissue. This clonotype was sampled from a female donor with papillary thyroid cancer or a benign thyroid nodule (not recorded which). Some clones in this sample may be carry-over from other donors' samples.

The CDR3 DNA follows: TGTGCCAGCAGCCTCCAGGAGGCCAACGTCCTGACTTTC. Its translation is CASSLQEANVLTF. The chain recombines TRBV12-3 or TRBV12-4 with TRBJ2-6; D gene ambiguous. The CDR3 runs 13 residues. V lost 6 bases and J 6 bases, leaving 9 bases between the germline ends.